This TCR beta chain was obtained from a study of blood T cells in healthy people across ages. Total RNA amounts of at least 6 micrograms were extracted per sample. This clonotype was observed a handful of times. Its antigen remains unidentified. The V gene lost 2 bases and the J gene lost 2 bases, with 13 bases spanning the gap. CDR1 and CDR2 (germline): KGHSH, LQKENI. The CDR3 contains 15 residues. A J-beta primer mix and a sample-barcoded 5' primer were used in a second PCR of about 7 to 12 cycles. TCRdb reanalysed the 5' RACE reads using MiXCR and keeps one entry per CDR3 protein. The repertoire has approximately 800,000 distinct CDR3 sequences, roughly 24% of them found once; the top ten carry 2.5% to 3.5%. Whole-study findings and limits: The study found more naive CD4+ cells and higher diversity in long-lived than aged donors.

These data were likewise used in another study, on T cells of mothers and their children.

The sequence came from a boy aged 5-17 years in good health. The V call is TRBV18, the J call TRBJ2-7; D not certain. The sample taken for sequencing was blood. The CDR3 here is CASSPSQTSPYEQYF. The CDR3 DNA reads TGTGCCAGCTCACCAAGCCAGACCTCTCCCTACGAGCAGTACTTC.